This T cell receptor beta chain was retrieved from a study of PD-L1 blockade in urothelial cancer. As for the study in general: Patients started atezolizumab around 2014, 1,200 mg intravenously every 3 weeks.

Per germline, CDR1 MNHNS and CDR2 SASEGT. V shed 10 bases and J 2 bases; nucleotides not matched to a gene: 6. The CDR3 is made up of 13 amino acids. As to time point: pretreatment peripheral blood. Anywhere from 1 to 8 samples came from each patient, spanning pretreatment and on-treatment. The authors spiked synthetic TCR analog templates into each PCR. The method was immunoSEQ multiplex PCR; TCRdb's version includes in-frame clones alone and lacks a portion of them. The sample has approximately 45,000 clones; 75% to 90% are singletons. The chain links TRBV6-1 to TRBJ2-7; TRBD2 agrees at 9 bases. This clonotype was sampled from a middle-aged man with urothelial cancer. This sample comprised PBMCs, obtained around atezolizumab (anti-PD-L1) treatment. In DNA form, the CDR3 reads TGTGCCACCCGCCTAGCGGGGACCTACGAGCAGTACTTC. It translates to CATRLAGTYEQYF.